This entry is about one T cell receptor (beta chain). The data derive from a study of blood T cell repertoires in COVID-19. Study information: Material from acute and convalescent COVID-19 was sourced from the United States, Italy and Spain. T cells, B-cell-depleted T cells, or PBMCs provided the cDNA or gDNA that served as material.

This table comes from immunoSEQ multiplex PCR, and its TCRdb copy is limited to in-frame clones, with some not included. The table has about 270,000 clones, 88% seen once. In assigning cohorts, the study relied on participant-reported clinical history. Recovery meant two consecutive negative NP/OP PCR tests, professional clearance, or resolved symptoms. The germline gives CDR1 SGHAT, CDR2 FQNNGV. V dropped 4 bases and J dropped 1; count of bases not matched to a gene: 5. There are 15 residues in the CDR3. The V gene is TRBV11-2, the J gene TRBJ2-7; TRBD1 matches at 9 bases. The sequence derives from a woman in her thirties who had recovered from COVID-19. Sequences were obtained from PBMCs or T cells enriched from blood (not recorded which). The CDR3: CASSSRTGDSYEQYF. CDR3 sequence (DNA): TGTGCCAGCAGCTCCCGGACAGGGGATTCCTACGAGCAGTACTTC.